The T cell receptor (beta chain) under discussion was sequenced for a study of naive and memory T cell subsets. Alpha and beta constant region primers primed reverse transcription for blood and skin samples. The SP2 primer and nested alpha and beta constant region primers amplified ligated cDNA in four rounds. TCRdb called the 5' RACE reads again in MiXCR, with one record for every CDR3 protein. The table records approximately 27,000 distinct CDR3 sequences, less than 25% of them present only once. This clonotype appeared a few times. Whole blood, 2.5 to 3 ml, came from adult healthy volunteers. Reverse transcription used DNase-treated unsorted total RNA, aiming for roughly 1 to 1,100 ng. The sequence was obtained from a female donor in good health.

CDR3 nucleotide sequence: TGCAGCCTGCTAGCGGGGGGTCGCACAGATACGCAGTATTTT. This codes for CSLLAGGRTDTQYF. The chain couples TRBV29-1 to TRBJ2-3; 11 positions agree with TRBD2. This CDR3 contains 14 residues. The germline CDR1 and CDR2 sequences are SQVTM and ANQGSEA. The V and J ends lost 8 bases and 1 base, in that order; junction bases with no gene match: 5.